The T cell receptor beta chain described here comes from a study of T cell responses to AZD1222 COVID-19 vaccine. Study-wide findings and caveats: The sample set comprised mostly white British donors with more females, and clonal diversity was possibly underestimated. Across spike, vaccine-associated CD4 TCRs were found, dominant at 160-218 and 743-854. Without day 14 samples, only post-peak T cell repertoires were studied.

This CDR3 spans 18 amino acids. Per the germline V gene, CDR1 is SGHAT and CDR2 is FQNNGV. The V gene lost 0 bases and the J gene lost 8 bases, with 20 bases spanning the gap. A note on this clone: Its cognate antigen is unknown.

TCRdb keeps only in-frame clones here, not all; method: immunoSEQ multiplex PCR. The sample gives fewer than 200,000 clones, just under 95% of which show up once; around 1.5% is in the top ten. The TCR sequence derives from an adult in good health. J is TRBJ1-6 and V is TRBV11-2, with D perhaps matching TRBD1 (5 bases). The source material was peripheral blood, sampled on day 0 of AZD1222 vaccination. CDR3 sequence reads: CASSLDPGDAVPHSPLHF. As DNA, the CDR3 is TGTGCCAGCAGCTTAGATCCGGGGGACGCGGTGCCGCATTCACCCCTCCACTTT.